These 6 T cell receptor beta chains were sequenced from one sample in a study of T cell repertoires in ileal Crohn's disease. This table comes from immunoSEQ multiplex PCR, and its TCRdb copy is limited to in-frame clones, with some not included. The sample consists of 8,000 or so clones, 70% to 90% of them appearing once. Sequenced sample: ileal tissue. These receptors were taken from an adult with Crohn's disease.

The V call is TRBV19, the J call TRBJ2-1; D is perhaps TRBD1 (5 bases). In germline, CDR1 is LNHDA, CDR2 SQIVND (reference sequence). Trimming shortened V by 3 bases and J by 8 bases, and 17 bases separated the two germline ends. This CDR3 is built from 15 residues. The DNA for the CDR3 is TGTGCCAGTAGTATCAGGGTCTCCCCCCGCGATGAGCAGTTCTTC. It yields the protein CASSIRVSPRDEQFF.

The V gene is TRBV9, the J gene TRBJ2-7; a possible D gene is TRBD1 (7 bases). Germline CDR1 SGDLS, CDR2 YYNGEE. The CDR3 sequence is 16 residues long. The ends were cut back, 3 bases at V and 1 base at J, with 17 bases in the middle. The CDR3 DNA reads as TGTGCCAGCAGCGCGGCGGGGACAGTAGATTCCTACGAGCAGTACTTC. Its protein is CASSAAGTVDSYEQYF.

V gene TRBV7-2 combines with J gene TRBJ1-4, with 7 bases identical to TRBD1. This CDR3 has 14 amino acids. Per the germline V gene, CDR1 is SGHTA and CDR2 is FQGNSA. J gave up 8 bases and V 8 bases, and 11 bases lay outside the gene matches. CDR3 coding DNA: TGTGCCAGCTCACCGGGACAGCGGCGAGAAAAACTGTTTTTT. Translating it yields CASSPGQRREKLFF.

This sequence joins TRBV13 and TRBJ2-2; TRBD2 matches 13 bases. The CDR3 has 15 residues. V trimming: 3 bases; J trimming: 7 bases; junction bases outside the gene matches: 2. CDR1 is PRHDT, CDR2 FYEKMQ, per germline (reference sequence). CDR3 protein: CASSFRLAGGGELFF. The CDR3 region has the DNA TGTGCCAGCAGCTTCCGACTAGCGGGAGGCGGGGAGCTGTTTTTT.

The rearrangement uses TRBV2 and TRBJ1-3; D ambiguous. CDR3 length equals 13 residues. The germline V gene has CDR1 SNHLY and CDR2 FYNNEI. Trimming took 0 bases from V and 2 from J, leaving 2 bases between them. CDR3 residues: CASSEAPGNTIYF. DNA of the CDR3: TGTGCCAGCAGTGAAGCCCCTGGAAACACCATATATTTT.

This sequence joins TRBV6-5 and TRBJ2-7; 8 nucleotides agree with TRBD1. The CDR3 length is 15 residues. Trimming cost V 5 bases and J 3 bases; bases outside gene matches: 9. In germline, CDR1 is MNHEY, CDR2 SVGAGI. As DNA, the CDR3 is TGTGCCAGCAGTGCCTCCTCCACAGGGGGCTACGAGCAGTACTTC. Protein product: CASSASSTGGYEQYF.